This T cell receptor beta chain is from a study of response to subunit inactivated influenza vaccine. Unmatched junction bases numbered 6, after V lost 5 bases and J lost 0 bases. The CDR3 length is 16 residues. Germline CDR1 MNHEY, CDR2 SVGEGT. TCRdb re-called the RT-PCR reads through MiXCR, storing one row per CDR3 protein. The table includes 500,000 to 600,000 distinct CDR3 sequences, 16% detected once. This clonotype was sampled from a man aged 50 to 69 who received an inactivated influenza vaccine. The source was CD4+ T cells sorted from PBMCs, collected around 25 months after vaccination. The chain combines TRBV6-2 or TRBV6-3 with TRBJ2-7, with TRBD2 matching over 11 bases. The DNA for the CDR3 is TGTGCCAGCAGTCCCCTGGGACTAGCGGCCTCCTACGAGCAGTACTTC. This codes for CASSPLGLAASYEQYF.